This TCR beta chain was obtained from a study of blood T cell repertoires in COVID-19 (dated by TCRdb to the early 2020s). Regarding the complete study: Collaborator samples came from the United States, Italy and Spain and covered acute and convalescent phases of COVID-19. Deeply sampled blood TCRbeta repertoires from subjects exposed to, actively infected with, or recovered from COVID-19 were included in the dataset. The sample metadata nearly always contained a de-identified subject ID, COVID-19 status, age in years and sex. Samples came from the ongoing ImmuneRACE study (first 160 participants) plus 1,254 subjects from 6 global collaborators. The prospective study material was composed of cDNA or gDNA derived from T cells, B-cell-depleted T cells, or PBMCs. The repertoires were released in a freely available public database intended as a resource for research on the immune response to SARS-CoV-2. Where HLA class I and class II types were available, the types were taken from metadata supplied by the sample provider, not from assay-based typing.

TCRbeta CDR3 regions were amplified from genomic DNA using the immunoSEQ Assay, a bias-controlled multiplex PCR. The authors' analysis ran thus. The number of nucleated cells in each sample was estimated from the amplification of reference gene primers within the assay. To quantify the absolute abundance of each unique TCRbeta CDR3 rearrangement, sequence reads were collapsed and filtered. For each sample, productive Simpson clonality was calculated as the square root of Simpson's diversity index over productive rearrangements. Imported from immuneACCESS, the table was reduced by TCRdb to in-frame sequences with V and J called. These copies leave out some clones; in studies compared against another copy, an unresolved V gene accounts for under half, and the cause of the remainder is not known. V and J calls and clone size are given by that table; D and trimming were obtained from the DNA. The sample has approximately 400,000 clones on record, over 80% of them singletons. The leading ten clones occupy approximately 4.7% of the sample.

Points on this clone: Its target antigen remains unknown. Base qualities are missing; no much larger clone stands one base away.

What the research found in general, with its limitations: The amount of clinical and demographic metadata varied by source and participant and was provided uncurated.

In the prospective study, participants were roughly 18 to 89 years old, resided in 24 geographic areas of the United States, and were enrolled through a virtual design. In the prospective study, participants were assigned to cohorts based on the clinical history participants reported in a screening survey and a study questionnaire. ImmuneRACE Cohort 3 recovered participants were defined by two consecutive negative NP/OP PCR tests, healthcare professional clearance, or symptom resolution. Mobile phlebotomists in the prospective study collected whole blood, serum and a nasopharyngeal or oropharyngeal swab from every participant. Participants in the prospective study had the option to provide additional blood draws and questionnaires over a roughly 2-month period. Before DNA extraction, prospective study blood samples were shipped either frozen or at room temperature. Here V drops 6 bases and J drops 3 bases, and the junction holds 6 bases not matched to any gene. Sequences MNHEY (CDR1) and SMNVEV (CDR2) are obtained from the germline V gene (reference sequence). The CDR3 has 14 amino acids, counting the end cysteine and phenylalanine. Only the CDR3 DNA stays, 42 bases, in frame from base 1.

The V and J segments used are TRBV27 and TRBJ2-7; 9 junctional bases match TRBD2. The sequencing sample was made of PBMCs or T cells enriched from blood (not recorded which). The source of this sequence is a woman aged 45-60 years who had recovered from COVID-19. Read as DNA, the sequence is TGTGCCAGCAGAGCACTAGCGGGTGGCTACGAGCAGTACTTC. This encodes CASRALAGGYEQYF.